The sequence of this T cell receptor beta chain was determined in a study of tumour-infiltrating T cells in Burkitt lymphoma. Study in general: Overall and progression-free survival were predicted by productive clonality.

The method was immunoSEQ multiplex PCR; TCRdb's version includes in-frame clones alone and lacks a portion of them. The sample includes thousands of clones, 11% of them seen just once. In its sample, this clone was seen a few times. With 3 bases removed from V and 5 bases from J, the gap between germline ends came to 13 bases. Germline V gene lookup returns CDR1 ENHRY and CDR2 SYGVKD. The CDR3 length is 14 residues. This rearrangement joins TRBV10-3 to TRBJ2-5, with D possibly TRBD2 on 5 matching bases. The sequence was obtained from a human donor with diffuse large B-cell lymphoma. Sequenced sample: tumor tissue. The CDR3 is CAISDGRAGETQYF. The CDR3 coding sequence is TGTGCCATCAGTGATGGGCGGGCCGGGGAGACCCAGTACTTC.